A single sample gave rise to the 19 T cell receptor beta chains below, sequenced in a study of cytomegalovirus exposure and HLA in healthy donors. The primer mix had 60 Vbeta and 13 Jbeta primers. Clones were read by immunoSEQ multiplex PCR, and TCRdb kept only the in-frame ones, dropping some. The sample records 95,000 to 130,000 clones, roughly three quarters being singletons. The sequenced sample was PBMCs. Receptor source: a man aged 25-45 years in good health and CMV-seropositive.

With regard to this clone: One end of the junction is discordant with germline, which a read error may explain. Other DNA sequences of this sample code for an identical CDR3. The gene calls are TRBV30 and TRBJ2-1; D not resolved. Germline loops: CDR1 GTSNPN, CDR2 SVGIG (reference sequence). This CDR3 is built from 14 residues. The CDR3 sequence is CAWSVQSSYNEQFF. CDR3 in DNA: TGTGCCTGGAGTGTACAGAGCTCCTATAATGAGCAGTTCTTC.

The gene calls are TRBV7-9 and TRBJ1-2; 7 positions match TRBD1. The CDR3 covers 14 residues. Unmatched junction bases numbered 3, after V lost 3 bases and J lost 2 bases. Germline CDR1 SEHNR, CDR2 FQNEAQ (reference sequence). For the CDR3, the DNA is TGTGCCAGCAGCTTCCCGGGACAGAACTATGGCTACACCTTC. Protein product: CASSFPGQNYGYTF.

As for this clone: The sample holds other DNA sequences that translate to the same CDR3. In nucleotides, the CDR3 is TGCGCCAGCAGCTTGGGGACTAGCGGACAAGATACGCAGTATTTT. It codes for CASSLGTSGQDTQYF. The chain is built from TRBV5-1 and TRBJ2-3; TRBD2 agrees at 10 bases. V dropped 0 bases and J dropped 5; count of bases not matched to a gene: 3. Germline-derived CDR1 and CDR2 are SGHRS and YFSETQ. The CDR3 spans 15 residues.

The J gene is TRBJ1-6, the V gene TRBV6-5, with 12 bases lining up with TRBD1. V lost 10 bases to trimming and J lost 11 bases; unmatched junction nucleotides: 6. CDR3 size: 13 residues. CDR1 and CDR2 from the germline V gene are MNHEY and SVGAGI. This CDR3 reads CATGTGGGPPLHF. The DNA of the CDR3 is TGTGCCACCGGGACAGGGGGCGGTCCACCCCTCCACTTT.

The chain links TRBV5-8 to TRBJ2-7; 10 bases match TRBD1. Germline CDR1 reads SGHTS; CDR2 reads YDEGEE. V shed 4 bases and J 5 bases; nucleotides not matched to a gene: 12. The CDR3 length is 16 residues. Here the CDR3 DNA reads TGTGCCAGCAGCCATACTCCGGGACAGGGGCTCGACGAGCAGTACTTC. Protein product: CASSHTPGQGLDEQYF.

The chain combines TRBV4-2 with TRBJ2-3; D is perhaps TRBD2 (5 bases). Germline CDR1 LGHNA, CDR2 YNFKEQ. V shed 1 base and J shed 3 bases, with 14 bases lying between them. The CDR3 spans 16 residues. The CDR3 region has the DNA TGTGCCAGCAGCCAAGTGAGAGGGTACCGGACAGATACGCAGTATTTT. This gives the protein CASSQVRGYRTDTQYF.

V usage is TRBV27 and J usage is TRBJ1-2, with a weak D call TRBD1 (6 bases). This CDR3 is 13 amino acids long. Trimming removed 6 bases from V and 6 bases from J, with 14 bases in between. In germline, CDR1 is MNHEY, CDR2 SMNVEV (reference sequence). The CDR3 spells CASRAPGGDGYTF. CDR3 nucleotide sequence: TGTGCCAGCAGGGCCCCTGGGGGCGATGGCTACACCTTC.

The CDR3 loop is CASSPRSPNSGANVLTF. The CDR3 nucleotides read TGTGCCAGCTCACCAAGAAGTCCTAACTCTGGGGCCAACGTCCTGACTTTC. The V gene is TRBV18, the J gene TRBJ2-6, with D hard to call. Germline CDR1 reads KGHSH; CDR2 reads LQKENI. The CDR3 is 17 amino acids. V shed 2 bases and J shed 0 bases, with 11 bases lying between them.

The chain has TRBV5-4 and TRBJ2-5; 8 bases match TRBD2. The junction had 10 bases not matched to a gene; V was cut back by 4 bases and J by 5 bases. Germline CDR1 reads SGHNT; CDR2 reads YYREEE (reference sequence). The CDR3 spans 15 residues. The CDR3 DNA is TGTGCCAGCAGCACCTCCGGGACTAGTTACGAGACCCAGTACTTC. Protein sequence: CASSTSGTSYETQYF.

This chain links TRBV10-3 with TRBJ1-1; 8 positions match TRBD1. The CDR3 is 13 residues long. Per germline, CDR1 ENHRY and CDR2 SYGVKD. V shed 7 bases, J shed 5 bases, and the junction held 6 bases outside the gene matches. The chain's CDR3 is CAITGQGGTEAFF. The CDR3 DNA follows: TGTGCCATCACCGGACAGGGAGGGACTGAAGCTTTCTTT.

The V call is TRBV9, the J call TRBJ2-2, with TRBD2 as a possible D gene (6 bases). CDR3 length: 18 residues. Germline V gives CDR1 SGDLS, CDR2 YYNGEE. The V and J ends lost 4 bases and 0 bases respectively, with 19 bases between them. The CDR3 bases are TGTGCCAGCAGCCCATCCCCGAACACGGGGGCGAACACCGGGGAGCTGTTTTTT. Amino acid sequence: CASSPSPNTGANTGELFF. Full variable domain (outside the CDR3, taken from reference TRBV9 and TRBJ2-2): DSGVTQTPKHLITATGQRVTLRCSPRSGDLSVYWYQQSLDQGLQFLIQYYNGEERAKGNILERFSAQQFPDLHSELNLSSLELGDSALYFCASSPSPNTGANTGELFFGEGSRLTVL.

The chain combines TRBV4-3 with TRBJ1-1; D is possibly TRBD1 (6 bases). In germline, CDR1 is LGHNA, CDR2 YSLEER. Trimming stripped 0 bases from V and 0 bases from J, with 14 bases between. This CDR3 spans 17 amino acids. The CDR3 reads CASSQDSTGSLNTEAFF. The CDR3 region has the DNA TGCGCCAGCAGCCAAGACTCGACAGGCTCCCTGAACACTGAAGCTTTCTTT.

Judged by abundance, this clone is medium-sized. The rearrangement uses TRBV6-6 and TRBJ1-1; the match to TRBD1 covers 10 bases. V gave up 2 bases and J gave up 6 bases; unmatched junction bases: 3. The germline V gene has CDR1 MNHNY and CDR2 SVGAGI (reference sequence). The CDR3 is 14 residues long. CDR3 residues: CASSYRQGASEAFF. CDR3 in DNA: TGTGCCAGCAGTTACCGACAGGGGGCATCTGAAGCTTTCTTT.

This clone was seen more than once but under ten times. V and J are TRBV9 and TRBJ1-1, with 7 bases identical to TRBD1. The CDR3 consists of 12 residues. Germline loops: CDR1 SGDLS, CDR2 YYNGEE. The V segment lost 2 bases and the J segment 6 bases; nucleotides outside the gene matches: 1. The CDR3 DNA is TGTGCCAGCAGCGTGACAGGGTCTGAAGCTTTCTTT. Translated, it gives CASSVTGSEAFF. Full variable domain (remainder filled in from reference TRBV9 and TRBJ1-1): DSGVTQTPKHLITATGQRVTLRCSPRSGDLSVYWYQQSLDQGLQFLIQYYNGEERAKGNILERFSAQQFPDLHSELNLSSLELGDSALYFCASSVTGSEAFFGQGTRLTVV.

In this sample, this clone turned up a few times. V is TRBV28 and J is TRBJ2-7; TRBD2 is a possible D gene (6 bases). Looked up from germline, CDR1 is MDHEN and CDR2 is SYDVKM. CDR3 length: 15 amino acids. With 5 bases removed from V and 0 bases from J, the gap between germline ends came to 14 bases. CDR3: CASSRRGGASYEQYF. CDR3 nucleotides: TGTGCCAGCAGTCGGCGGGGCGGGGCCTCCTACGAGCAGTACTTC.

V usage is TRBV27 and J usage is TRBJ2-1; tentatively, D is TRBD1 (5 bases). The germline V and J ends were trimmed by 2 bases and 5 bases, with 13 bases remaining between them. This CDR3 has 15 residues. The germline CDR1 and CDR2 sequences are MNHEY and SMNVEV (reference sequence). The CDR3 here is CASSLGASRDNEQFF. DNA for the CDR3: TGTGCCAGCAGTTTAGGGGCTAGTCGGGACAATGAGCAGTTCTTC.

The rearrangement uses TRBV5-4 and TRBJ1-1, with D perhaps TRBD1 (5 bases). Germline values: CDR1 SGHNT, CDR2 YYREEE (reference sequence). The CDR3 is made up of 15 amino acids. Between the trimmed V and J ends, which lost 3 bases and 5 bases, there was a span of 17 bases. The CDR3 sequence is CASSSAQGGRTEAFF. As DNA, the CDR3 is TGTGCCAGCAGCTCTGCCCAGGGAGGACGAACTGAAGCTTTCTTT.

The chain recombines TRBV4-1 with TRBJ1-5; 7 bases fit TRBD1. Germline loops: CDR1 MGHRA, CDR2 YSYEKL. Trimming took 5 bases from V and 8 from J; bases not matched to a gene: 21. CDR3 length equals 18 residues. CDR3 in DNA: TGCGCCAGCAGCGTAAGCCACCCGAAAAGACAGGGCTCGGAGCCCCAGCATTTT. It yields the protein CASSVSHPKRQGSEPQHF.

The chain carries TRBV2 and TRBJ2-5; D may be TRBD2 (6 bases). Germline CDR1 SNHLY, CDR2 FYNNEI. Deletions cut 3 bases from V and 2 bases from J, with 10 bases between. CDR3 length: 14 amino acids. The CDR3, as DNA: TGTGCCAGCAGTGAGGGGAGCGGGCAAGAGACCCAGTACTTC. This encodes CASSEGSGQETQYF. The full variable domain, its missing parts supplied by reference TRBV2 and TRBJ2-5, is EPEVTQTPSHQVTQMGQEVILRCVPISNHLYFYWYRQILGQKVEFLVSFYNNEISEKSEIFDDQFSVERPDGSNFTLKIRSTKLEDSAMYFCASSEGSGQETQYFGPGTRLLVL.